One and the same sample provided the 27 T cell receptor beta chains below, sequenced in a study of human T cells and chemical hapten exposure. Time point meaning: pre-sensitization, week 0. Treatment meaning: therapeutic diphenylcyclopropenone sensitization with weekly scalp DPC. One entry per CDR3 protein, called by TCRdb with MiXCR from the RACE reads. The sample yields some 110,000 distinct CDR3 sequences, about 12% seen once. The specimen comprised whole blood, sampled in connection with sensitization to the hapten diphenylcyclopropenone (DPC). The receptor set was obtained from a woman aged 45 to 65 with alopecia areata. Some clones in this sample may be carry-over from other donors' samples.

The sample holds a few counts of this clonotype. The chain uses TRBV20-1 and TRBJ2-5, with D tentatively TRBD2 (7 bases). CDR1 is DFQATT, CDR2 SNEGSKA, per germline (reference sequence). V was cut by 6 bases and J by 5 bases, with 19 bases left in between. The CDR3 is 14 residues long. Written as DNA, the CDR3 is TGCAGTGCCCGGGCCGGGGGGCCGGGGGAGACCCAGTACTTC. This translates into CSARAGGPGETQYF.

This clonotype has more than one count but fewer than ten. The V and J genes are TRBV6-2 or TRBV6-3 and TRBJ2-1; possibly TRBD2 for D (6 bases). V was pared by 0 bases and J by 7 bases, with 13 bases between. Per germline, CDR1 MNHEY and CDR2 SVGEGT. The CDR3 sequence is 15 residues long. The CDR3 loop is CASSYSTGVVNEQFF. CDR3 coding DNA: TGTGCCAGCAGTTACTCGACGGGAGTAGTTAATGAGCAGTTCTTC.

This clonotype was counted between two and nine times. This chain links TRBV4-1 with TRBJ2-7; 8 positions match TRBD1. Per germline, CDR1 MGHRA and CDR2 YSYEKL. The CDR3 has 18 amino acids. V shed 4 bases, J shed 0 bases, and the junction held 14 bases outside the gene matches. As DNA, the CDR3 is TGCGCCAGCAGCCCCTTCCTAACTTCGGACAGGGACTCCTACGAGCAGTACTTC. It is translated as CASSPFLTSDRDSYEQYF.

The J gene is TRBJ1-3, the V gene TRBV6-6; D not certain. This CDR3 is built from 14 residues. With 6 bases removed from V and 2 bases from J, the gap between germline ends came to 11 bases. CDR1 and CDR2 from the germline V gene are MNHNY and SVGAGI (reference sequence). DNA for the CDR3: TGTGCCAGCAGGACGGGGAATACTGGAAACACCATATATTTT. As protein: CASRTGNTGNTIYF.

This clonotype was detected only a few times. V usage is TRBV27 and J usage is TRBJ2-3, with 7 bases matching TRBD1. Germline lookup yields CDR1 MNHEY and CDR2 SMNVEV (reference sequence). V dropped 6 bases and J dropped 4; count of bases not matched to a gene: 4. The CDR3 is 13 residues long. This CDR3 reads CASRSQGADTQYF. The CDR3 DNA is TGTGCCAGCAGATCTCAGGGGGCAGATACGCAGTATTTT.

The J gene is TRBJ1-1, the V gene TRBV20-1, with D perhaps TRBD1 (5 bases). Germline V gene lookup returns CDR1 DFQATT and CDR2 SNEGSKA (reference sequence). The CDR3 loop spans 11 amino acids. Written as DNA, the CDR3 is TGCGGCTGGGGCAGGAGCACTGAAGCTTTCTTT. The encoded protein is CGWGRSTEAFF.

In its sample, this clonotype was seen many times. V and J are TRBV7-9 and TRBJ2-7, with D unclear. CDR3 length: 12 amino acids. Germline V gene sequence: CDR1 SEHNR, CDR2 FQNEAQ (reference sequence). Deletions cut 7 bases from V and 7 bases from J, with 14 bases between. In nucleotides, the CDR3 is TGTGCCAGCACCGTCTATCGTGGGGAGCAGTACTTC. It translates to CASTVYRGEQYF.

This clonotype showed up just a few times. The CDR3 nucleotides are TGTGCCAGCAGCTTATGGCCCGGCCTAAATACGCAGTATTTT. Translated: CASSLWPGLNTQYF. The chain combines TRBV7-8 with TRBJ2-3; D unclear. From germline, CDR1 is SGHVS and CDR2 FQNEAQ. This CDR3 has 14 amino acids. Trimming pared 2 bases from V and 7 bases from J, leaving 13 bases between. Filled out from reference TRBV7-8 and TRBJ2-3, the complete variable domain reads GAGVSQSPRYKVAKRGQDVALRCDPISGHVSLFWYQQALGQGPEFLTYFQNEAQLDKSGLPSDRFFAERPEGSVSTLKIQRTQQEDSAVYLCASSLWPGLNTQYFGPGTRLTVL.

CDR3 region: CSARGASSNQPQHF. The CDR3 DNA follows: TGCAGTGCTAGAGGGGCAAGTAGCAATCAGCCCCAGCATTTT. The chain has TRBV20-1 and TRBJ1-5, with no clear D. V dropped 1 base and J dropped 0 bases, with 7 bases sitting between them. CDR3 length: 14 amino acids. In germline, CDR1 is DFQATT, CDR2 SNEGSKA (reference sequence).

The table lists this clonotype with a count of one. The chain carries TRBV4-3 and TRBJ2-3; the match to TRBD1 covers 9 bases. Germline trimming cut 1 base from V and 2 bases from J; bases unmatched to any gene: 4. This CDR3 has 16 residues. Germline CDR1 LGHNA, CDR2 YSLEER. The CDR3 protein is CASSQAGTGITDTQYF. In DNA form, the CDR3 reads TGCGCCAGCAGCCAAGCAGGGACAGGGATCACAGATACGCAGTATTTT.

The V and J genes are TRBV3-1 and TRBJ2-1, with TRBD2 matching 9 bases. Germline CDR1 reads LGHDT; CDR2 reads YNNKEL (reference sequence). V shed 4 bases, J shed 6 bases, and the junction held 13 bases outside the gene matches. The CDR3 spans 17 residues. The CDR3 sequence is CASSPIVLTSGRNEQFF. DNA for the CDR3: TGTGCCAGCAGCCCGATTGTCTTGACTAGCGGACGCAATGAGCAGTTCTTC.

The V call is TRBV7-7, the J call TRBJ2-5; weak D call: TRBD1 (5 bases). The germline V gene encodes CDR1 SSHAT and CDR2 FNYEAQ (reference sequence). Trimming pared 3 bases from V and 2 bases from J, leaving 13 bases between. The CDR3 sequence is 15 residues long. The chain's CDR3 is CASSFGSQGQETQYF. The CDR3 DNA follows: TGTGCCAGCAGCTTCGGAAGCCAGGGACAAGAGACCCAGTACTTC.

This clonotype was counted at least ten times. Written as DNA, the CDR3 is TGTGCCAGCAGCCAATCCGGGACTATCAGACAAGAGACCCAGTACTTC. This codes for CASSQSGTIRQETQYF. This chain connects TRBV3-1 to TRBJ2-5; the match to TRBD2 covers 7 bases. J was trimmed by 2 bases and V by 2 bases; bases with no gene match: 8. This CDR3 has 16 residues. Germline V gene sequence: CDR1 LGHDT, CDR2 YNNKEL (reference sequence).

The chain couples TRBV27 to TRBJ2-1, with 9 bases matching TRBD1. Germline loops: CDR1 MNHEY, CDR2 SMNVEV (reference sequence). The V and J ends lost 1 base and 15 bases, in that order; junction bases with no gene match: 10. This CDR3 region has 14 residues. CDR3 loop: CASSLYGTGTRPFF. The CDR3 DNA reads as TGTGCCAGCAGTTTATACGGGACAGGGACCCGGCCGTTCTTC.

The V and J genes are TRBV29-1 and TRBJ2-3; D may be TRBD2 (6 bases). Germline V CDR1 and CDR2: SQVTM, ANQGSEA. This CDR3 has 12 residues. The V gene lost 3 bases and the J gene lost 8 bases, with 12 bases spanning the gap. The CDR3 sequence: CSVDPPAGTQYF. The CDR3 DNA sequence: TGCAGCGTTGATCCTCCAGCGGGTACGCAGTATTTT.

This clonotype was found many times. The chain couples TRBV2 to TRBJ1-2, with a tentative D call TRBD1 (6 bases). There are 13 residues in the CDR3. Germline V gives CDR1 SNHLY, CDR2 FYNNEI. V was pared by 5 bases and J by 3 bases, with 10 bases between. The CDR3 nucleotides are TGTGCCAGCAGTCAGGAGGGGGACTATGGCTACACCTTC. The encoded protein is CASSQEGDYGYTF.

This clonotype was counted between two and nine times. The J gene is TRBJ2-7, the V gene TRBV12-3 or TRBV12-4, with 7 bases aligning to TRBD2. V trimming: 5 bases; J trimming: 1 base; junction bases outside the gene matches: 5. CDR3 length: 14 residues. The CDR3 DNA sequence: TGTGCCAGCAGTCCCTCCGGGGGGTCCTACGAGCAGTACTTC. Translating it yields CASSPSGGSYEQYF.

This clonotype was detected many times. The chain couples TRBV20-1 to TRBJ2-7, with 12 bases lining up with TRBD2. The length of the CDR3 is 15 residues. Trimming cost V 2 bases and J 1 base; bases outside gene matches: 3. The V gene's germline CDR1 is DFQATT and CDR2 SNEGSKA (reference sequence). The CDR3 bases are TGCAGTGCTAGAATACTAGCGGGGGGATCCTACGAGCAGTACTTC. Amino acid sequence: CSARILAGGSYEQYF.

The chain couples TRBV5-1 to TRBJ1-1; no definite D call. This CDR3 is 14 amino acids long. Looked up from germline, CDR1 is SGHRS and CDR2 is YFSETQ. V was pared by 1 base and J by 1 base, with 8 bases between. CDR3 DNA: TGCGCCAGCAGCTTGACACCCGCGAACACTGAAGCTTTCTTT. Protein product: CASSLTPANTEAFF. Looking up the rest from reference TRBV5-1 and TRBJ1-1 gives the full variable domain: KAGVTQTPRYLIKTRGQQVTLSCSPISGHRSVSWYQQTPGQGLQFLFEYFSETQRNKGNFPGRFSGRQFSNSRSEMNVSTLELGDSALYLCASSLTPANTEAFFGQGTRLTVV.

The CDR3 sequence is CASSPMGRGLEYEQYF. CDR3 coding DNA: TGTGCCAGCTCACCGATGGGGAGGGGGCTTGAGTACGAGCAGTACTTC. The rearrangement joins TRBV18 to TRBJ2-7; the D gene could be TRBD1 or TRBD2 (7 bases each). CDR1 and CDR2 (germline): KGHSH, LQKENI. The germline V and J ends were trimmed by 3 bases and 4 bases, with 19 bases remaining between them. This CDR3 comprises 16 residues.

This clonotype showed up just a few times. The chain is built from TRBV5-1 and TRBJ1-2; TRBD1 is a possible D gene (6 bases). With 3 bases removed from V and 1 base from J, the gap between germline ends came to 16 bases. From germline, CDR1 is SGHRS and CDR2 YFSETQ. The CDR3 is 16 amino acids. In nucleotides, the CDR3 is TGCGCCAGCAGCTCGGCGACAGGTTCCCTTAACTATGGCTACACCTTC. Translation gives CASSSATGSLNYGYTF.

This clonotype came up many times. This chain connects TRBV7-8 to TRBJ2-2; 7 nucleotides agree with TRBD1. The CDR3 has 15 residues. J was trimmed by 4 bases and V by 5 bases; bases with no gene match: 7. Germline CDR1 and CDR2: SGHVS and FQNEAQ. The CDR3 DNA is TGTGCCAGCAGCCCCCGAGGGACAGCCACCGGGGAGCTGTTTTTT. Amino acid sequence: CASSPRGTATGELFF.

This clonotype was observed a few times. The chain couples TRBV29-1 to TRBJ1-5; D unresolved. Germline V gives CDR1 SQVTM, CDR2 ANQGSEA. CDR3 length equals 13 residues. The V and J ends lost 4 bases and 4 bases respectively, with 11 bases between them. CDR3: CSVAYGTNQPQHF. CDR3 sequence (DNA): TGCAGCGTTGCCTACGGAACTAATCAGCCCCAGCATTTT.

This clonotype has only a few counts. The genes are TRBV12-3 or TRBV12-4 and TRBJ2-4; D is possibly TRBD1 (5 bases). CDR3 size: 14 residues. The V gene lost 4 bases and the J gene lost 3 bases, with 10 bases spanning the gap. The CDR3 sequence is CASSSGRVKNIQYF. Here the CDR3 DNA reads TGTGCCAGCAGTTCGGGCAGGGTCAAAAACATTCAGTACTTC.

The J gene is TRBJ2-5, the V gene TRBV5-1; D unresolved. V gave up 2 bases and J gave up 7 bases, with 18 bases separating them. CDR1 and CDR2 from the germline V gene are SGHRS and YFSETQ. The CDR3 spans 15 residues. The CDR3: CASSLPGSTVGTQYF. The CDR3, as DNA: TGCGCCAGCAGCTTACCCGGTTCCACAGTCGGGACCCAGTACTTC.

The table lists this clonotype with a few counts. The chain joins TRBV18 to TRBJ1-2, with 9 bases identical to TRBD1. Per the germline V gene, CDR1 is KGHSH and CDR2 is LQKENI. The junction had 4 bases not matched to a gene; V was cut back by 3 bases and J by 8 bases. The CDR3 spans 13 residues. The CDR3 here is CASSPDRGDGYTF. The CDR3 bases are TGTGCCAGCTCACCGGACAGGGGAGACGGCTACACCTTC.

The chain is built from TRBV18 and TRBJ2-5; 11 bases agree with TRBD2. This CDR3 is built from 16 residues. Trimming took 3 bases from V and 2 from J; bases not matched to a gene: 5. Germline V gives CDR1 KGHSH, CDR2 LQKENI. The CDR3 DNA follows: TGTGCCAGCTCACCTGGGACTAGCGGCATACAAGAGACCCAGTACTTC. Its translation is CASSPGTSGIQETQYF.